These 13 T cell receptor beta chains were sequenced from one sample in a study of T cells in Graves' hyperthyroidism and ophthalmopathy. Amplification yielded TCR beta CDR3 regions, with RNA transcripts as the source. With the HTBI primer set, the TCR CDR3 went through a first round of RT-PCR. TCRdb reprocessed the multiplex PCR reads via MiXCR and lists one record per CDR3 protein. In the table there are more than 300,000 distinct CDR3 sequences, under 15% of which are singletons. Specimen: blood. The receptors stem from a woman younger than 30 with Graves' hyperthyroidism.

This clonotype was seen ten or more times. The chain recombines TRBV20-1 with TRBJ1-3; the D is unclear. The V end was cut by 4 bases, the J end by 0 bases, with 13 bases between. In germline, CDR1 is DFQATT, CDR2 SNEGSKA (reference sequence). The CDR3 extends over 15 amino acids. The CDR3, as DNA: TGCAGTGCTAAGGACGTCCCAACCTCTGGAAACACCATATATTTT. Amino acids: CSAKDVPTSGNTIYF.

The J gene is TRBJ2-5, the V gene TRBV6-1, with TRBD1 matching 8 bases. The V segment lost 6 bases and the J segment 5 bases; nucleotides outside the gene matches: 11. Germline V gene data show CDR1 as MNHNS and CDR2 as SASEGT. This CDR3 has 15 residues. CDR3 coding DNA: TGTGCCAGCAGACGAGGACAGGGTATAGGGGAGACCCAGTACTTC. Translation: CASRRGQGIGETQYF.

J is TRBJ2-5 and V is TRBV20-1; D may be TRBD2 (5 bases). CDR1 is DFQATT, CDR2 SNEGSKA, per germline (reference sequence). V was trimmed by 1 base and J by 2 bases, leaving 8 bases between them. This CDR3 contains 13 residues. The CDR3 spells CSARARRQETQYF. CDR3 nucleotides: TGCAGTGCTAGAGCTAGGAGGCAAGAGACCCAGTACTTC.

This clonotype has more than one count but fewer than ten. V gene TRBV19 combines with J gene TRBJ2-2, with 14 bases aligning to TRBD2. V lost 4 bases and J lost 5; bases outside the gene matches: 6. In germline, CDR1 is LNHDA, CDR2 SQIVND (reference sequence). The CDR3 consists of 17 residues. This chain's CDR3 is CASSTGLAGAWTGELFF. The CDR3, as DNA: TGTGCCAGTAGTACGGGACTAGCGGGAGCTTGGACCGGGGAGCTGTTTTTT.

This clonotype was counted many times. The genes are TRBV28 and TRBJ1-1; tentative D call: TRBD1 (5 bases). The length of the CDR3 is 15 residues. Germline-derived CDR1 and CDR2 are MDHEN and SYDVKM. V was pared by 5 bases and J by 0 bases, with 13 bases between. The CDR3 sequence: CASSLTRDLNTEAFF. CDR3 sequence (DNA): TGTGCCAGCAGTCTAACAAGGGACTTGAACACTGAAGCTTTCTTT.

This clonotype has just a few counts. The rearrangement uses TRBV10-2 and TRBJ2-2, with 9 bases that match TRBD2. The CDR3 contains 17 residues. The ends lost 6 bases at V and 7 bases at J; junction bases unmatched: 15. CDR1 is WSHSY and CDR2 is SAAADI in the germline V gene. In DNA, the CDR3 is TGCGCCAGCAGGAATGCGGGGGGGCCATTGAGGGTCGGGGAGCTGTTTTTT. Translating gives CASRNAGGPLRVGELFF.

This clonotype was seen at least ten times. V usage is TRBV9 and J usage is TRBJ1-1, with D hard to call. Trimming shortened V by 2 bases and J by 0 bases, and 8 bases separated the two germline ends. Germline V lookup: CDR1 SGDLS, CDR2 YYNGEE. The CDR3 loop spans 14 amino acids. CDR3 DNA sequence: TGTGCCAGCAGCGTGGAACCGATGAACACTGAAGCTTTCTTT. It encodes CASSVEPMNTEAFF.

There are many counts of this clonotype. The chain recombines TRBV5-8 with TRBJ1-2; D uncertain. CDR3 length: 14 residues. From germline, CDR1 is SGHTS and CDR2 YDEGEE. V was pared by 3 bases and J by 4 bases, with 13 bases between. CDR3 region: CASSSGPWGYGYTF. For the CDR3, the DNA is TGTGCCAGCAGCTCGGGCCCCTGGGGCTATGGCTACACCTTC.

This clonotype appeared many times. The rearrangement uses TRBV2 and TRBJ1-1; D perhaps matches TRBD1 (6 bases). The germline V gene has CDR1 SNHLY and CDR2 FYNNEI. This CDR3 is built from 14 residues. V shed 7 bases and J shed 11 bases, with 23 bases lying between them. As DNA, the CDR3 is TGTGCCAGCACCACTTCGAGGTTACAGGGATGGGCTTTCTTT. This gives the protein CASTTSRLQGWAFF.

This clonotype was picked up many times. The genes are TRBV7-9 and TRBJ1-4; D is ambiguous. The V end was cut by 0 bases, the J end by 4 bases, with 6 bases between. Germline loops: CDR1 SEHNR, CDR2 FQNEAQ (reference sequence). The CDR3 loop spans 14 amino acids. The DNA for the CDR3 is TGTGCCAGCAGCTTAGCGACCGATAATGAAAAACTGTTTTTT. Translation: CASSLATDNEKLFF. Drawing the rest from reference TRBV7-9 and TRBJ1-4, the complete variable domain is DTGVSQNPRHKITKRGQNVTFRCDPISEHNRLYWYRQTLGQGPEFLTYFQNEAQLEKSRLLSDRFSAERPKGSFSTLEIQRTEQGDSAMYLCASSLATDNEKLFFGSGTQLSVL.

This clonotype was seen ten or more times. The chain recombines TRBV5-6 with TRBJ2-1; 9 bases are a match to TRBD2. CDR3 size: 15 residues. V was pared by 1 base and J by 4 bases, with 3 bases of the junction left unmatched. Germline V gives CDR1 SGHDT, CDR2 YYEEEE. CDR3 sequence: CASSLQTSGYNEQFF. The CDR3, as DNA: TGTGCCAGCAGCTTGCAGACTAGCGGTTACAATGAGCAGTTCTTC.

This clonotype was counted only a few times. This chain links TRBV19 with TRBJ2-7, with D tentatively TRBD2 (5 bases). Looked up from germline, CDR1 is LNHDA and CDR2 is SQIVND (reference sequence). Trimming removed 3 bases at V and 5 bases at J, with 11 bases between. The CDR3 consists of 13 residues. The CDR3 DNA is TGTGCCAGTAGTATTACGTTGGAGGACGAGCAGTACTTC. Amino acid sequence: CASSITLEDEQYF.

The table lists this clonotype with a few counts. The V call is TRBV7-9, the J call TRBJ2-5; 14 nucleotides match TRBD2. The CDR3 is 15 residues long. V dropped 5 bases and J dropped 5; count of bases not matched to a gene: 4. Germline CDR1 and CDR2: SEHNR and FQNEAQ (reference sequence). CDR3 sequence reads: CASSQGTSGSETQYF. The CDR3 nucleotides read TGTGCCAGCAGCCAAGGGACTAGCGGGAGTGAGACCCAGTACTTC. Combining the CDR3 with reference TRBV7-9 and TRBJ2-5 gives the whole variable domain DTGVSQNPRHKITKRGQNVTFRCDPISEHNRLYWYRQTLGQGPEFLTYFQNEAQLEKSRLLSDRFSAERPKGSFSTLEIQRTEQGDSAMYLCASSQGTSGSETQYFGPGTRLLVL.